This T cell receptor beta chain was sequenced in a study of beta chain features in type 1 diabetes. Study conclusions and caveats: People with Type 1 diabetes carried modestly yet significantly shorter TCRB CDR3s in all four CD4+ subsets.

The V end lost 0 bases, the J end lost 0 bases, and 8 bases lay between the germline ends. CDR3 length: 15 amino acids. CDR1 is SGDLS, CDR2 YYNGEE, per germline. Isolated RNA was reverse transcribed in full, so expressed TCRB transcripts were sequenced. Repertoires were generated with immunoSEQ multiplex PCR, while TCRdb's copy carries only in-frame clones and drops some. The repertoire holds hundreds of thousands of clones, with around a sixth as singletons. Remarks on this clone: The target antigen is unknown. Additional DNA sequences in this sample encode the identical CDR3.

This TCR came from a woman between 18 and 30 years old in good health. The chain joins TRBV9 to TRBJ2-3, with D possibly being TRBD2 (6 bases). Sequencing was carried out using naive CD4+ T cells from blood. The CDR3 DNA reads as TGTGCCAGCAGCGTAGTCGGAGGGAGCACAGATACGCAGTATTTT. Its translation is CASSVVGGSTDTQYF.